This T cell receptor (beta chain) appears in the sequencing data of a study of T cells in Graves' hyperthyroidism and ophthalmopathy. The study's findings and limits: The model foresaw ophthalmopathy a median roughly 6.6 months prior to onset.

This clonotype has ten or more counts. Antigen specificity is unknown. CDR3 size: 14 residues. Trimming removed 0 bases at V and 7 bases at J, with 10 bases between. Germline CDR1 reads GTSNPN; CDR2 reads SVGIG (reference sequence). The study defined stable Graves' hyperthyroidism as no ophthalmopathy progression within 18 months. Orbital computed tomography and thyroid ultrasound, together with serum TRAb and thyroxine and clinical symptoms, were used for diagnoses. More than 9.5 ml fresh peripheral blood yielded the PBMCs. From RNA transcripts, TCR beta CDR3 regions were amplified. TCR CDR3 regions were first amplified by RT-PCR with HTBI primers. TCRdb re-called the multiplex PCR reads with MiXCR, one entry per CDR3 protein. The sample contains hundreds of thousands of distinct CDR3 sequences, about a sixth of which appear only once.

The sequenced sample was blood. The TCR sequence derives from a woman aged 18-35 years with Graves' hyperthyroidism. The chain has TRBV30 and TRBJ1-6, with D hard to call. In DNA form, the CDR3 reads TGTGCCTGGAGTGTCCGGCAGAAGAATTCACCCCTCCACTTT. Amino acid sequence: CAWSVRQKNSPLHF. The whole variable domain, remainder taken from reference TRBV30 and TRBJ1-6, is SQTIHQWPATLVQPVGSPLSLECTVEGTSNPNLYWYRQAAGRGLQLLFYSVGIGQISSEVPQNLSASRPQDRQFILSSKKLLLSDSGFYLCAWSVRQKNSPLHFGNGTRLTVT.